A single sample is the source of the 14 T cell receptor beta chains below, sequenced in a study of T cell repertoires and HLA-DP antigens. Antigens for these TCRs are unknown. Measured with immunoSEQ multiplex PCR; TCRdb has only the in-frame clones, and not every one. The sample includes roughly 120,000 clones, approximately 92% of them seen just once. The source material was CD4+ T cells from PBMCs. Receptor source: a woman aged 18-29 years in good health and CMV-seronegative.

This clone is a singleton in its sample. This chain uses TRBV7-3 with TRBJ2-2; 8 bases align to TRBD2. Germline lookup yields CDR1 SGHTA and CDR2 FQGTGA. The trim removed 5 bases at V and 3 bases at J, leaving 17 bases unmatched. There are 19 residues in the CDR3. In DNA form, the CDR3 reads TGTGCCAGCAGCCGCGTACCCCTCTTAGCGGGGACGGACACCGGGGAGCTGTTTTTT. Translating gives CASSRVPLLAGTDTGELFF.

The CDR3 region is CASSIQDRGDEQYF. CDR3 in DNA: TGTGCCAGTAGTATTCAGGACAGGGGTGACGAGCAGTACTTC. The gene calls are TRBV19 and TRBJ2-7; 9 bases are shared with TRBD1. The V segment lost 3 bases and the J segment 5 bases; nucleotides outside the gene matches: 5. This CDR3 contains 14 residues. Germline V gene lookup returns CDR1 LNHDA and CDR2 SQIVND (reference sequence). The variable domain in full, with the rest retrieved from reference TRBV19 and TRBJ2-7, is DGGITQSPKYLFRKEGQNVTLSCEQNLNHDAMYWYRQDPGQGLRLIYYSQIVNDFQKGDIAEGYSVSREKKESFPLTVTSAQKNPTAFYLCASSIQDRGDEQYFGPGTRLTVT.

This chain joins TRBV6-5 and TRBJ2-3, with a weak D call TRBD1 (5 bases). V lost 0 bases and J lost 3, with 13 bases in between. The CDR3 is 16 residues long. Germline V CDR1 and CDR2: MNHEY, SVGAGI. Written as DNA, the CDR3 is TGTGCCAGCAGTTACTCCCCAGGGAAAAAGACAGATACGCAGTATTTT. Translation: CASSYSPGKKTDTQYF.

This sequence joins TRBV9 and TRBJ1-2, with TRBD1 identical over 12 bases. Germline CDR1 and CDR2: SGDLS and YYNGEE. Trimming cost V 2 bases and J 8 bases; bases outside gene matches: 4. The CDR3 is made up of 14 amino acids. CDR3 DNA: TGTGCCAGCAGCGTGGGGACAGGGGGCGTCGGCTACACCTTC. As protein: CASSVGTGGVGYTF.

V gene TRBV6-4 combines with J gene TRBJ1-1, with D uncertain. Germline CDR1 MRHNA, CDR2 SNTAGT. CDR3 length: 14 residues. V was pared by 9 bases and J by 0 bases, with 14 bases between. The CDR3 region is CASGSRNMNTEAFF. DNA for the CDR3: TGTGCCAGTGGTTCACGGAATATGAACACTGAAGCTTTCTTT.

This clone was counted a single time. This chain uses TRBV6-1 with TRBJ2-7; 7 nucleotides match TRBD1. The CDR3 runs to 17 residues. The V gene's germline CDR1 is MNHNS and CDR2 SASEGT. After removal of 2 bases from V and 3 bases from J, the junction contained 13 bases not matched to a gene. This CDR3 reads CASSELRGRGKLYEQYV. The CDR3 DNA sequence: TGTGCCAGCAGTGAATTGAGGGGCAGGGGGAAACTCTACGAGCAGTACGTC.

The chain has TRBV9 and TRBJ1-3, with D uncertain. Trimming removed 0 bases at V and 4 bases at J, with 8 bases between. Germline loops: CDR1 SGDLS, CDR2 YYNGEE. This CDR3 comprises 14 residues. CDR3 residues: CASSVELRGNTIYF. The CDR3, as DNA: TGTGCCAGCAGCGTAGAGCTAAGGGGAAACACCATATATTTT.

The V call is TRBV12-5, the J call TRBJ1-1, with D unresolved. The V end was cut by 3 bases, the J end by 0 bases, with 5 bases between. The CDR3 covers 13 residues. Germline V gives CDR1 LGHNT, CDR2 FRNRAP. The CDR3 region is CASGFRLNTEAFF. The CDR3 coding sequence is TGTGCTAGTGGTTTTCGGTTGAACACTGAAGCTTTCTTT.

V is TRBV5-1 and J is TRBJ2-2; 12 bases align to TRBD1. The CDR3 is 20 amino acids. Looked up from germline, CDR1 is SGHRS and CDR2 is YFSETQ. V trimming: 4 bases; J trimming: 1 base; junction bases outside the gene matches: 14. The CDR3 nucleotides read TGCGCCAGCAGCCTAATAGGACCGGGACAGGGGGCGAGGAACACCGGGGAGCTGTTTTTT. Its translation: CASSLIGPGQGARNTGELFF.

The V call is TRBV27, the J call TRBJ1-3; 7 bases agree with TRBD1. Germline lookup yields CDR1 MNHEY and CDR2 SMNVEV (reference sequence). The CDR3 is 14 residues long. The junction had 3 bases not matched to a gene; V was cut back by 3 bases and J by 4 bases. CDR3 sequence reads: CASSFSGGGNTIYF. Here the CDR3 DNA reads TGTGCCAGCAGTTTTTCAGGGGGAGGAAACACCATATATTTT.

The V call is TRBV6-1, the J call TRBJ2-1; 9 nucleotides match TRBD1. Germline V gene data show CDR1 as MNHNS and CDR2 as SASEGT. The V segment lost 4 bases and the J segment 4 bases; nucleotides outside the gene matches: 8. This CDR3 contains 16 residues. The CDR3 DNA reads TGTGCCAGCAGTGGCCCCGGGACAGGGAGGTACAATGAGCAGTTCTTC. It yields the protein CASSGPGTGRYNEQFF.

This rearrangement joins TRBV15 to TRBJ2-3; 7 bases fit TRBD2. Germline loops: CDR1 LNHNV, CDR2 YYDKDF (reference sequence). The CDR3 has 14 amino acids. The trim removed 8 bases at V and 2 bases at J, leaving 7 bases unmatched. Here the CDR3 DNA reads TGTGCCACCGGCGCTAGCGGCTACACAGATACGCAGTATTTT. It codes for CATGASGYTDTQYF. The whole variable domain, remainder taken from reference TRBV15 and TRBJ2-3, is DAMVIQNPRYQVTQFGKPVTLSCSQTLNHNVMYWYQQKSSQAPKLLFHYYDKDFNNEADTPDNFQSRRPNTSFCFLDIRSPGLGDTAMYLCATGASGYTDTQYFGPGTRLTVL.

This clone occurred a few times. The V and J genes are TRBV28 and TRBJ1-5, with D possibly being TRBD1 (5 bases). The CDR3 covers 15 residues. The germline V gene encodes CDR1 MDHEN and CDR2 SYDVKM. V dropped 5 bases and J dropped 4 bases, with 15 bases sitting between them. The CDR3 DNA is TGTGCCAGCAGTCCTGGGACGCTAGGGAATCAGCCCCAGCATTTT. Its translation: CASSPGTLGNQPQHF.

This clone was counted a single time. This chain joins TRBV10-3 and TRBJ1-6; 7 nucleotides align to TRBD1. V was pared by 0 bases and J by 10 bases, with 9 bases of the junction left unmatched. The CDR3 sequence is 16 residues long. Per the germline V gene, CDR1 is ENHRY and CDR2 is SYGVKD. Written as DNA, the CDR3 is TGTGCCATCAGTGAGTCAGACGGAGGGGGCGGCTCACCCCTCCACTTT. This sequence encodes CAISESDGGGGSPLHF.